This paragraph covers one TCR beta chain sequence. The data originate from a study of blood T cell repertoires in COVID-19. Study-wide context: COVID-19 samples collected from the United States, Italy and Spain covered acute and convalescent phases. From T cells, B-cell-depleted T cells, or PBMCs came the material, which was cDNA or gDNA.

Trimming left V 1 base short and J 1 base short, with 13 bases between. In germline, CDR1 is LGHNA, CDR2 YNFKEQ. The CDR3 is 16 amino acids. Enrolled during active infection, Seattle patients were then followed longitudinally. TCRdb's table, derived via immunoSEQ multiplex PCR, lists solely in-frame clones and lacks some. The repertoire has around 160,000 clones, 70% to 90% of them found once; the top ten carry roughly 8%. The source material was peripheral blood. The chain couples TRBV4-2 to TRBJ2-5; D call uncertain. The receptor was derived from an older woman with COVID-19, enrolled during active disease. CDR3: CASSQGASPTQETQYF. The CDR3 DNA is TGTGCCAGCAGCCAAGGAGCTAGTCCCACCCAAGAGACCCAGTACTTC.